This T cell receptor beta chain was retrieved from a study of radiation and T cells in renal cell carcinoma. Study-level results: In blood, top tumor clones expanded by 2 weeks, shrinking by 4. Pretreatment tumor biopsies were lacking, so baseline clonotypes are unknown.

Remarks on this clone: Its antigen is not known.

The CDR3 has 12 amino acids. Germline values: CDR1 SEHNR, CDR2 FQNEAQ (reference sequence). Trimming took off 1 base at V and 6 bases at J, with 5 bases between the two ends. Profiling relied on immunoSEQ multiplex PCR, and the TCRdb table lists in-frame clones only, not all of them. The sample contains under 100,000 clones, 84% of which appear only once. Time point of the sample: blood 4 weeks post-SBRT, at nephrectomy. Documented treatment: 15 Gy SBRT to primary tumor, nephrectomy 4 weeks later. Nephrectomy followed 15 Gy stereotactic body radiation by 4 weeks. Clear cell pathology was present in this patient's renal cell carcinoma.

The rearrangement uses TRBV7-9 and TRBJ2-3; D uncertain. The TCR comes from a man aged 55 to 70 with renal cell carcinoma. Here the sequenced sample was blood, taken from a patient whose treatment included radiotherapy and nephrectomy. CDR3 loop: CASSLEWDTQYF. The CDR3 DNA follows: TGTGCCAGCAGCTTAGAGTGGGATACGCAGTATTTT.